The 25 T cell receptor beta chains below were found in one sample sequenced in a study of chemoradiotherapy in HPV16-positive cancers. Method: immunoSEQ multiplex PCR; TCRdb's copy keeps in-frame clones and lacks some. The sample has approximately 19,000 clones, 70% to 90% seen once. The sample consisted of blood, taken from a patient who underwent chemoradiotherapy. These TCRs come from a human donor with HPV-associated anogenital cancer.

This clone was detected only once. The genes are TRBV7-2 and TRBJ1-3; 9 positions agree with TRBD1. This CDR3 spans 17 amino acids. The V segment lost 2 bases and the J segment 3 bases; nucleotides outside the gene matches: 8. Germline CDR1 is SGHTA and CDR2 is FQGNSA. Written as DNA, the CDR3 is TGTGCCAGCAGCTTATTACCCACAGGGGGCGGTGGAAACACCATATATTTT. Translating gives CASSLLPTGGGGNTIYF.

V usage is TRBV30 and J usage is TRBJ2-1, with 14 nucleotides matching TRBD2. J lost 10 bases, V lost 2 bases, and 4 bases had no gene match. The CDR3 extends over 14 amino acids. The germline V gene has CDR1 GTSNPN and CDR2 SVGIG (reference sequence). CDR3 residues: CAWSPGLAGEEQFF. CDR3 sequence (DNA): TGTGCCTGGAGTCCGGGACTAGCGGGAGAAGAGCAGTTCTTC. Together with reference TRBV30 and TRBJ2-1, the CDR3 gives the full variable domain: SQTIHQWPATLVQPVGSPLSLECTVEGTSNPNLYWYRQAAGRGLQLLFYSVGIGQISSEVPQNLSASRPQDRQFILSSKKLLLSDSGFYLCAWSPGLAGEEQFFGPGTRLTVL.

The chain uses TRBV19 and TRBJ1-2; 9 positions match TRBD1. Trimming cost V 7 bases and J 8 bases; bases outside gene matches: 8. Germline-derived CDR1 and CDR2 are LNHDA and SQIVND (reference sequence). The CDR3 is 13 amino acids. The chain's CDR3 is CASTKGQGHGYTF. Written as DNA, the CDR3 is TGTGCCAGTACCAAGGGACAGGGCCACGGCTACACCTTC.

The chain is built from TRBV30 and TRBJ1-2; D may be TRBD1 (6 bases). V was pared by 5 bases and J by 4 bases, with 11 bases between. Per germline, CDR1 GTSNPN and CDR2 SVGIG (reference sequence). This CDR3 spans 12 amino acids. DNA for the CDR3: TGTGCCTGGGGACAGCTCCCCTATGGCTACACCTTC. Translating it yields CAWGQLPYGYTF.

CDR3 sequence reads: CASSLALAGAYEQYF. In nucleotides, the CDR3 is TGCGCCAGCAGCTTGGCACTAGCGGGAGCCTACGAGCAGTACTTC. This rearrangement joins TRBV5-1 to TRBJ2-7; 11 bases match TRBD2. The CDR3 sequence is 15 residues long. V lost 0 bases and J lost 2; bases outside the gene matches: 1. CDR1 is SGHRS and CDR2 is YFSETQ in the germline V gene.

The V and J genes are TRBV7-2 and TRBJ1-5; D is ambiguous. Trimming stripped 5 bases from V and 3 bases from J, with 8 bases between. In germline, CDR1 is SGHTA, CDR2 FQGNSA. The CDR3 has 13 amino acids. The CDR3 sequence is CASSQIPNQPQHF. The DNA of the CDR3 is TGTGCCAGCAGCCAGATCCCCAATCAGCCCCAGCATTTT.

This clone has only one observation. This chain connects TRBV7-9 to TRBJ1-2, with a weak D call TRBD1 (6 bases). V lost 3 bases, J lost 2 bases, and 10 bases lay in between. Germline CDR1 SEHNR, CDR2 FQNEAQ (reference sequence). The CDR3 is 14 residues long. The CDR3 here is CASSFKGGNYGYTF. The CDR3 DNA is TGTGCCAGCAGCTTCAAGGGGGGAAACTATGGCTACACCTTC.

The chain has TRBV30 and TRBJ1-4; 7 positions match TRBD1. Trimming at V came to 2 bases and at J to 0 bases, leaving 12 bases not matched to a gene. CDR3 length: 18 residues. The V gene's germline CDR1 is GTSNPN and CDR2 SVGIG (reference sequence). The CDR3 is CAWSTLGTAATTNEKLFF. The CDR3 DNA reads TGTGCCTGGAGTACCCTCGGGACAGCCGCCACAACTAATGAAAAACTGTTTTTT.

The CDR3 coding sequence is TGTGCCAGCAGTTACGAGGGTTTGGATGGCTACACCTTC. Translated, it gives CASSYEGLDGYTF. This sequence joins TRBV6-5 and TRBJ1-2; D call uncertain. The CDR3 loop spans 13 amino acids. Trimming removed 2 bases at V and 6 bases at J, with 10 bases between. The V gene's germline CDR1 is MNHEY and CDR2 SVGAGI.

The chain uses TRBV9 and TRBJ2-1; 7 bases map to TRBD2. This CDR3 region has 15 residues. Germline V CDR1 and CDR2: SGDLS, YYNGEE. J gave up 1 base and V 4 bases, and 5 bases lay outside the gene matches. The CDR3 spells CASSPLAGSYNEQFF. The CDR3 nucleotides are TGTGCCAGCAGCCCTTTAGCGGGTTCCTACAATGAGCAGTTCTTC.

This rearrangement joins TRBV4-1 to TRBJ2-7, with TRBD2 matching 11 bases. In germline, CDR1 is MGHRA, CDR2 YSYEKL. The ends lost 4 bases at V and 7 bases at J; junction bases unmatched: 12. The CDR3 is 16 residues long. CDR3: CASSLGASGGQGEQYF. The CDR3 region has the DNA TGCGCCAGCAGCCTGGGGGCTAGCGGGGGGCAAGGGGAGCAGTACTTC.

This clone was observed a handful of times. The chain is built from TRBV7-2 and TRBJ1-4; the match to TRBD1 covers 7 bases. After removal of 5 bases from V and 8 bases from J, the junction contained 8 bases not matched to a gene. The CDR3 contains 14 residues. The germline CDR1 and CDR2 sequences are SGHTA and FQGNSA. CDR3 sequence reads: CASSKGQTLEKLFF. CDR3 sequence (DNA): TGTGCCAGCAGCAAGGGACAGACCCTCGAAAAACTGTTTTTT.

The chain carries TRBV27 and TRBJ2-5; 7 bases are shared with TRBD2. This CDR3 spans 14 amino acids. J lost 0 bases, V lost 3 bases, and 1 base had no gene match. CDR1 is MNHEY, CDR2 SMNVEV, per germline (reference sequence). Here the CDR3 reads CASSLGGYQETQYF. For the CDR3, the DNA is TGTGCCAGCAGTTTGGGGGGGTACCAAGAGACCCAGTACTTC.

CDR3 region: CASSGGQGIYEQYF. Here the CDR3 DNA reads TGTGCCAGCTCAGGGGGACAGGGGATTTACGAGCAGTACTTC. The chain is built from TRBV18 and TRBJ2-7; 10 bases agree with TRBD1. CDR3 size: 14 residues. Germline V gives CDR1 KGHSH, CDR2 LQKENI. The V segment lost 5 bases and the J segment 4 bases; nucleotides outside the gene matches: 5.

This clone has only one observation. As DNA, the CDR3 is TGTGCCAGCAGCCCACCGGGACAGGAGCACGAGCAGTACTTC. This sequence encodes CASSPPGQEHEQYF. This sequence joins TRBV6-5 and TRBJ2-7; 8 bases match TRBD1. The V and J ends lost 6 bases and 5 bases, in that order; junction bases with no gene match: 9. CDR1 MNHEY and CDR2 SVGAGI come from the germline V gene. CDR3 length: 14 amino acids.

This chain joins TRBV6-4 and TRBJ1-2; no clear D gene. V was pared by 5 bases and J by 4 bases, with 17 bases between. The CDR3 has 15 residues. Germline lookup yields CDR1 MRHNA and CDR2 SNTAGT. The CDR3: CASSITHGKTYGYTF. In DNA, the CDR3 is TGTGCCAGCAGTATCACACACGGAAAGACCTATGGCTACACCTTC.

This CDR3 is CASSYEGSSSYEQYF. The DNA for the CDR3 is TGTGCCAGCAGTTACGAGGGATCGAGCTCCTACGAGCAGTACTTC. This sequence joins TRBV6-5 and TRBJ2-7, with D possibly being TRBD2 (5 bases). The V end was cut by 2 bases, the J end by 0 bases, with 11 bases between. The CDR3 runs to 15 residues. CDR1 and CDR2 from the germline V gene are MNHEY and SVGAGI.

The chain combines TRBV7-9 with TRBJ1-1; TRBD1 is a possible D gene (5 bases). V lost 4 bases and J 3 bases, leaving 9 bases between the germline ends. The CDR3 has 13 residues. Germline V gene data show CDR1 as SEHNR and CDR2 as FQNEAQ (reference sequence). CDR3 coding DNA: TGTGCCAGCAGCTGGGACCCTTACACTGAAGCTTTCTTT. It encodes CASSWDPYTEAFF.

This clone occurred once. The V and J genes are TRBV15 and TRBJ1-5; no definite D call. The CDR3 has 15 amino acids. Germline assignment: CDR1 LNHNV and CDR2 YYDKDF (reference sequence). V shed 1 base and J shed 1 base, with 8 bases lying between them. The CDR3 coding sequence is TGTGCCACCAGCAGAGTTCGGACGAGCAATCAGCCCCAGCATTTT. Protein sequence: CATSRVRTSNQPQHF.

The CDR3 DNA is TGTGCCTGCAACGAGGGTGGTAATTTTAACTATGGCTACACCTTC. Residues: CACNEGGNFNYGYTF. The chain employs TRBV30 and TRBJ1-2; D gene unclear. The germline CDR1 and CDR2 sequences are GTSNPN and SVGIG (reference sequence). CDR3 length: 15 residues. V was shortened by 6 bases and J by 1 base, with 18 bases between the two germline ends.

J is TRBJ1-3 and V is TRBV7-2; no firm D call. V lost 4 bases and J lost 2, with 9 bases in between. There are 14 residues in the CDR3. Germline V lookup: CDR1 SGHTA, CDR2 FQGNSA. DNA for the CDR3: TGTGCCAGCAGCTCGGAGGCAGCTGGAAACACCATATATTTT. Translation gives CASSSEAAGNTIYF.

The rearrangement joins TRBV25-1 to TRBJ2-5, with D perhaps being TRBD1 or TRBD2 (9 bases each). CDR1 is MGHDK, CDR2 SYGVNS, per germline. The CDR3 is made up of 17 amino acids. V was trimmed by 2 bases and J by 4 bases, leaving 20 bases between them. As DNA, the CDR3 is TGTGCCAGCAGTGAAACAGGGGGCGAACTAGCGGGAGAGACCCAGTACTTC. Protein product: CASSETGGELAGETQYF.

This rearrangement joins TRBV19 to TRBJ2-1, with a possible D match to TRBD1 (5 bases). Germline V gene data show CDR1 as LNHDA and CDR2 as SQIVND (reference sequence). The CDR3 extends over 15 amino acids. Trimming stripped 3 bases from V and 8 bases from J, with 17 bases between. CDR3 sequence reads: CASSIKSFLGDEQFF. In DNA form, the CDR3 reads TGTGCCAGTAGTATTAAGAGTTTCCTAGGGGATGAGCAGTTCTTC.

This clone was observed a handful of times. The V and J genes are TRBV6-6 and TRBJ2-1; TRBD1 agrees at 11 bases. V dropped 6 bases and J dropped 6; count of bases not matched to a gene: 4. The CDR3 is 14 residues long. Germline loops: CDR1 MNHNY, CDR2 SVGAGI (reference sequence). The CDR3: CASRPGTGGNEQFF. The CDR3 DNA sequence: TGTGCCAGCAGACCCGGGACAGGGGGCAATGAGCAGTTCTTC.

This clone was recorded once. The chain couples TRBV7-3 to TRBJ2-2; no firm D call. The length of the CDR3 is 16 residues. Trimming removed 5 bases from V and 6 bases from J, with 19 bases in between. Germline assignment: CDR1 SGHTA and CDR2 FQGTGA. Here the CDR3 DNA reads TGTGCCAGCAGCCCTGGCCCAGTTAGGACGTCCGGGGAGCTGTTTTTT. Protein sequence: CASSPGPVRTSGELFF. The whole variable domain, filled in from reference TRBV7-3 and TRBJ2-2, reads GAGVSQTPSNKVTEKGKYVELRCDPISGHTALYWYRQSLGQGPEFLIYFQGTGAADDSGLPNDRFFAVRPEGSVSTLKIQRTERGDSAVYLCASSPGPVRTSGELFFGEGSRLTVL.